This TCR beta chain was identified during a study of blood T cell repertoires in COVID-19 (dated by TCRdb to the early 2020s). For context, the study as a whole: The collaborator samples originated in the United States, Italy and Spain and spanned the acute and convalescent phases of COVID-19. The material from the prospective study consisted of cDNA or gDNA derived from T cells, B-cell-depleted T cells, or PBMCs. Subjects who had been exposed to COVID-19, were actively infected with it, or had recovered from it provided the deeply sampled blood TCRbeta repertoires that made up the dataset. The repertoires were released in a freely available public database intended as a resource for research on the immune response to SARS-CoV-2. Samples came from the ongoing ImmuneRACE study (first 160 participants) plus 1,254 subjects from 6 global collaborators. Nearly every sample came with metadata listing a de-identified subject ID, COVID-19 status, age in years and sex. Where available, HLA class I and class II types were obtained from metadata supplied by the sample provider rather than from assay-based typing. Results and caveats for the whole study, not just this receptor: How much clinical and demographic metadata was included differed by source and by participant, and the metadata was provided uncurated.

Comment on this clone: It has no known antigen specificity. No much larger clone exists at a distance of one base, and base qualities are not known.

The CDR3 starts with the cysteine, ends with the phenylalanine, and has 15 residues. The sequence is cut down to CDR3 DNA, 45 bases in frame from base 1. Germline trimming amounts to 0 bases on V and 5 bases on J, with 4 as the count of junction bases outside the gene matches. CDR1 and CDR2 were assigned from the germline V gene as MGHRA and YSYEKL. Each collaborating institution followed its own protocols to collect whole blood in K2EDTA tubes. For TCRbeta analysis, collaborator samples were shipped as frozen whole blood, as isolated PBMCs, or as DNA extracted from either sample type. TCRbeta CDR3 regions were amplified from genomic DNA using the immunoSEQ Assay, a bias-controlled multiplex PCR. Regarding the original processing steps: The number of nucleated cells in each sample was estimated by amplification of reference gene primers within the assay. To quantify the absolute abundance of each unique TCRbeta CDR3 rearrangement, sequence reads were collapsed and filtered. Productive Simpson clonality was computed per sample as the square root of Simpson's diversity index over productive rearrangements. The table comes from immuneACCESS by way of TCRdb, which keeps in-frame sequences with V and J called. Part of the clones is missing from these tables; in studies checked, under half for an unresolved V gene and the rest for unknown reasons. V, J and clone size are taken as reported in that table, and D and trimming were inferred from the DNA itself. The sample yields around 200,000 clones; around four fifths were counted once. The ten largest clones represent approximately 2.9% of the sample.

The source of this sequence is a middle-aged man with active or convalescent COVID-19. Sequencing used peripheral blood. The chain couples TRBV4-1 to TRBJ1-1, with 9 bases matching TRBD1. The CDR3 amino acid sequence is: CASSQETGGETEAFF. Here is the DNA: TGCGCCAGCAGCCAAGAGACAGGGGGAGAGACTGAAGCTTTCTTT.